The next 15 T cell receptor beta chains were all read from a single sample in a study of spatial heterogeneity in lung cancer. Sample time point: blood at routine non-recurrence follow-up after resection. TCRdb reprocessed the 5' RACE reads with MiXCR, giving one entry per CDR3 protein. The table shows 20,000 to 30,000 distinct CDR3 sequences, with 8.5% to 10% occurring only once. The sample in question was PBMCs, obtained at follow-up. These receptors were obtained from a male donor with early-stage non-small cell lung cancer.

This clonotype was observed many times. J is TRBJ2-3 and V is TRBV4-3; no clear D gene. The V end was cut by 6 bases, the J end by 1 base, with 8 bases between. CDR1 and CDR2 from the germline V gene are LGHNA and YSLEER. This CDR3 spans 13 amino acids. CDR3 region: CASSRTGTDTQYF. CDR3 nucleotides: TGCGCCAGCAGTCGTACTGGCACAGATACGCAGTATTTT.

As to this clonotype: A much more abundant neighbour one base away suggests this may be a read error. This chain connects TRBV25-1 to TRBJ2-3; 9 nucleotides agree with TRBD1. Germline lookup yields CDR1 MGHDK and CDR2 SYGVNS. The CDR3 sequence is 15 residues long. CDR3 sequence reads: CVSSPGTGWTDTQYF. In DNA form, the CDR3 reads TGTGTCAGCAGTCCGGGGACAGGGTGGACAGATACGCAGTATTTT. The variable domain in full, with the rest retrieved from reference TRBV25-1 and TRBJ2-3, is EADIYQTPRYLVIGTGKKITLECSQTMGHDKMYWYQQDPGMELHLIHYSYGVNSTEKGDLSSESTVSRIRTEHFPLTLESARPSHTSQYLCVSSPGTGWTDTQYFGPGTRLTVL.

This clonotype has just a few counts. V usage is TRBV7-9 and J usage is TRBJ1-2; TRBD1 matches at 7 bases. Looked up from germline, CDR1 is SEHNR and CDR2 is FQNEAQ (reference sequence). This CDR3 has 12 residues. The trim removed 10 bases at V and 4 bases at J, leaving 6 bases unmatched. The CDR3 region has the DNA TGTGCCACCTGGGACAGCCCCTATGGCTACACCTTC. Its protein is CATWDSPYGYTF. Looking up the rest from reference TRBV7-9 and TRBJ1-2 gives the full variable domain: DTGVSQNPRHKITKRGQNVTFRCDPISEHNRLYWYRQTLGQGPEFLTYFQNEAQLEKSRLLSDRFSAERPKGSFSTLEIQRTEQGDSAMYLCATWDSPYGYTFGSGTRLTVV.

Written as DNA, the CDR3 is TGCGCCAGCAGCCAAGGAGGTGACAGGGTAGACGAGCAGTACTTC. It specifies CASSQGGDRVDEQYF. The chain employs TRBV4-3 and TRBJ2-7; 7 bases match TRBD1. Per germline, CDR1 LGHNA and CDR2 YSLEER. With 1 base clipped from V and 5 bases from J, the junction kept 8 bases outside the gene matches. This CDR3 is 15 amino acids long.

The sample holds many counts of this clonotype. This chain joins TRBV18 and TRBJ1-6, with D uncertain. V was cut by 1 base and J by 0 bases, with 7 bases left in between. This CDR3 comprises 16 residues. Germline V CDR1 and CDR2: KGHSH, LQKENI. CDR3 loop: CASSPRSSSYNSPLHF. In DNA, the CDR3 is TGTGCCAGCTCACCACGGAGTAGCTCCTATAATTCACCCCTCCACTTT.

Here the CDR3 reads CASSSEASDTQYF. CDR3 nucleotide sequence: TGTGCCAGCAGCTCCGAAGCGTCTGATACGCAGTATTTT. The chain employs TRBV2 and TRBJ2-3; D ambiguous. The CDR3 sequence is 13 residues long. Trimming removed 6 bases from V and 6 bases from J, with 13 bases in between. Germline V gene lookup returns CDR1 SNHLY and CDR2 FYNNEI.

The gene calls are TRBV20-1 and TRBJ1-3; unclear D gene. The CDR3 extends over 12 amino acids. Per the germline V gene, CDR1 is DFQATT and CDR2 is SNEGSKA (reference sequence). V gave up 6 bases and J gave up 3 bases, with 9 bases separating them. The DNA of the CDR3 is TGCAGTGCCCCGACGGTTGGAAACACCATATATTTT. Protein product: CSAPTVGNTIYF.

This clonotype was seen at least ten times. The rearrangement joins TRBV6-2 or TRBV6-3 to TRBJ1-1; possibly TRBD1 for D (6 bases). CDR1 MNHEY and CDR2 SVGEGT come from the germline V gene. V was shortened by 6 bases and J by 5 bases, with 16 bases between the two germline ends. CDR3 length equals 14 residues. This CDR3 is CASSGQSQGTEAFF. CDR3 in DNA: TGTGCCAGCAGCGGACAGTCCCAAGGGACTGAAGCTTTCTTT.

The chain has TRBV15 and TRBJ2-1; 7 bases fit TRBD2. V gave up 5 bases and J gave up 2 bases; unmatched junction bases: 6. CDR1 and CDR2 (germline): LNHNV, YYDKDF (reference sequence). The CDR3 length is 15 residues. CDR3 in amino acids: CATSGRDYPYNEQFF. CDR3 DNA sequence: TGTGCCACCAGCGGCCGGGACTACCCCTACAATGAGCAGTTCTTC.

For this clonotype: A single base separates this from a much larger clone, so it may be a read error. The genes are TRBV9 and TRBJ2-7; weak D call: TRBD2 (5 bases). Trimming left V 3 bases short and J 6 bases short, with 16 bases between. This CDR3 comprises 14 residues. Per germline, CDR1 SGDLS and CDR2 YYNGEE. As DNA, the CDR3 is TGTGCCAGCAGCGCCTCACAGAGGGCAAGCGAGCAGTACTTC. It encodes CASSASQRASEQYF.

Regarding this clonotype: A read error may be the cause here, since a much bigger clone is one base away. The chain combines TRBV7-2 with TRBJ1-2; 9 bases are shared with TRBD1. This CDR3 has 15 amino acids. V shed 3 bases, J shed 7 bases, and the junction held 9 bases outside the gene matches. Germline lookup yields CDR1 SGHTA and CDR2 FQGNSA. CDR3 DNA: TGTGCCAGCAGCTTTTCCGGGACAGGGACCTGTGGCTACACCTTC. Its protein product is CASSFSGTGTCGYTF.

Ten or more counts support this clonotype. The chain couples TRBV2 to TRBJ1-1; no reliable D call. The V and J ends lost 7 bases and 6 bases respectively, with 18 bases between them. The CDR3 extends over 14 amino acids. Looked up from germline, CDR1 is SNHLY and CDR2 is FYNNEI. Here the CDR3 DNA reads TGTGCCAGCATCGGCCCCATTGCGTCGGCTGAAGCTTTCTTT. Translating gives CASIGPIASAEAFF.

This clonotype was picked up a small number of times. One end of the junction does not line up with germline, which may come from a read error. The CDR3 reads CASSALEGRRPGEQGTQYF. CDR3 nucleotides: TGTGCCAGCAGTGCTTTGGAGGGCAGACGCCCCGGGGAACAAGGGACCCAGTACTTC. The chain links TRBV28 to TRBJ2-5; TRBD2 might be the D (6 bases). This CDR3 has 19 residues. The V gene's germline CDR1 is MDHEN and CDR2 SYDVKM.

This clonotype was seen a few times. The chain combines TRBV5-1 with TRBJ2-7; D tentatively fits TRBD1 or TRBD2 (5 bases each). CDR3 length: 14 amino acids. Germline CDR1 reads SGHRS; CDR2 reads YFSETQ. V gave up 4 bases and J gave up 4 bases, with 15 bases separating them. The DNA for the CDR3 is TGCGCCAGCAGCGGTGGCTACGGGGCTTACGAGCAGTACTTC. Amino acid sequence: CASSGGYGAYEQYF.

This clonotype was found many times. DNA for the CDR3: TGCAGCGTTGATGTAGGGGGGTTAGGCGAGCAGTACTTC. Its protein is CSVDVGGLGEQYF. V usage is TRBV29-1 and J usage is TRBJ2-7; D possibly uses TRBD1 or TRBD2 (6 bases each). The CDR3 sequence is 13 residues long. CDR1 SQVTM and CDR2 ANQGSEA come from the germline V gene. Between the trimmed V and J ends, which lost 3 bases and 6 bases, there was a span of 15 bases.